The 3 T cell receptor beta chains in this list originate from one sample, sequenced in a study of CD8+CD57+ T cells in acquired aplastic anemia. The patients chosen for sequencing had shown expansion of CD8+CD57+ cells (detected by flow cytometry). Genomic DNA acted as the template from which TCR beta VDJ combination and CDR3 sequence profiling were carried out. Each CDR3 protein gets one entry after TCRdb re-called the reads with MiXCR. The sample includes 190,000 or so distinct CDR3 sequences, approximately 52% of them seen just once. Specimen: sorted CD4+, CD8+, or CD8+CD57+ T cells (not recorded which) from PBMCs. These receptor sequences come from a human donor with aplastic anemia.

The chain couples TRBV25-1 to TRBJ1-2, with 11 bases matching TRBD1. Germline V gene sequence: CDR1 MGHDK, CDR2 SYGVNS. Trimming removed 4 bases from V and 7 bases from J; junction bases left unmatched: 8. CDR3 length equals 15 residues. DNA for the CDR3: TGTGCCAGCAGTGCATCCAGGACAGGGGGCGCTGGCTACACCTTC. It specifies CASSASRTGGAGYTF.

The table lists this clonotype with a few counts. This could be a read error, since a much larger clone is one nucleotide away. This CDR3 is missing its conserved last phenylalanine or tryptophan, likely due to a read error. V and J are TRBV11-1 and TRBJ2-3, with 12 bases aligning to TRBD2. Germline V gives CDR1 SGHAT, CDR2 FQDESV (reference sequence). The CDR3 consists of 17 residues. V lost 6 bases, J lost 2 bases, and 9 bases stayed unmatched. CDR3 sequence: CASRPWTSGDLTDTQYS. The CDR3 DNA reads as TGTGCCAGCAGACCCTGGACTAGCGGGGACCTCACAGATACGCAGTATTCT.

V and J are TRBV29-1 and TRBJ1-1, with 10 bases aligning to TRBD1. Germline trimming cut 1 base from V and 5 bases from J; bases unmatched to any gene: 7. Germline CDR1 reads SQVTM; CDR2 reads ANQGSEA. The CDR3 sequence is 15 residues long. The DNA for the CDR3 is TGCAGCGTTGAAGGGGTGCGGACAGGGGGAACTGAAGCTTTCTTT. It is translated as CSVEGVRTGGTEAFF.